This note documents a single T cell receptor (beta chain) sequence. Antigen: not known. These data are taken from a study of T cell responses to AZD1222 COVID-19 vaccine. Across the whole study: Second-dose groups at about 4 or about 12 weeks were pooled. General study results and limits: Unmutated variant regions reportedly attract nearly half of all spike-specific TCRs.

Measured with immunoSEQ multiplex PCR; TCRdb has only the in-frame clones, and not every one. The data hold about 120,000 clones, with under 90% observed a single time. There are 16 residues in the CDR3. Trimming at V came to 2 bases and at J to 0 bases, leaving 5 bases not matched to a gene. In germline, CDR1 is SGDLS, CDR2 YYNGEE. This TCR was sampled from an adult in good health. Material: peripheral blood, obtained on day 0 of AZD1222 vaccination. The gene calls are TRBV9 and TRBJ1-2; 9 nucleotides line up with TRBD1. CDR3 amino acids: CASSVAQGAPNYGYTF. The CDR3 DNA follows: TGTGCCAGCAGCGTGGCACAGGGGGCGCCTAACTATGGCTACACCTTC.